Given below is one T cell receptor (beta chain) in context. Its antigen is currently unknown. Tens of thousands of T cell genomes, or roughly 180 ng DNA, went into the sorted-subset replicate PCRs. The assay was immunoSEQ multiplex PCR, and TCRdb's table has in-frame clones only and misses some. Among roughly 2 million clones listed, nearly 97% were seen once. This specimen belongs to a study of shared clonotypes between healthy human individuals. Background on the study: Researchers drew samples from a couple of women and a few men aged 18 to 49. Study-level findings and limits: It was the few donors that limited the genetic and exposure-history diversity represented. Shared clonotypes across all four donors exceeded non-shared ones in generation probability.

Germline values: CDR1 SGHRS, CDR2 YFSETQ. Unmatched junction bases numbered 7, after V lost 0 bases and J lost 4 bases. The CDR3 has 17 amino acids. The sequence was obtained from a man between 18 and 35 years old in good health. The chain links TRBV5-1 to TRBJ2-1, with TRBD2 matching 10 bases. The sequencing input was naive CD4+ T cells sorted from blood. Indicated subset: CD45RA+ positively selected. DNA for the CDR3: TGCGCCAGCAGCTTGGCCCCGCTAGCGGGGGTTTACAATGAGCAGTTCTTC. Translated, it gives CASSLAPLAGVYNEQFF.